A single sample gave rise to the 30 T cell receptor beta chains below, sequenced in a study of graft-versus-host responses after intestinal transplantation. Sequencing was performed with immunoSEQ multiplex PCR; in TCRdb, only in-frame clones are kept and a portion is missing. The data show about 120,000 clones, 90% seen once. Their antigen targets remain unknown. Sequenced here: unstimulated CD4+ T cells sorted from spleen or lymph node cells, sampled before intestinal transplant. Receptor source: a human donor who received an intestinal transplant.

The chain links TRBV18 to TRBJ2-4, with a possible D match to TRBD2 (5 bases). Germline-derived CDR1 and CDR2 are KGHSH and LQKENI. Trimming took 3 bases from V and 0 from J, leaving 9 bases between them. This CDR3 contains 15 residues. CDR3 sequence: CASSPGVLAKNIQYF. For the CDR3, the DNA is TGTGCCAGCTCACCGGGAGTTTTAGCCAAAAACATTCAGTACTTC.

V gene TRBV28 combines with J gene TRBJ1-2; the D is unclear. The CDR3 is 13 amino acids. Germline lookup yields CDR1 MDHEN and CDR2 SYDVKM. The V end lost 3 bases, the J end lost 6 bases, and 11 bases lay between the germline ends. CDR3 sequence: CASSFGVRNGYTF. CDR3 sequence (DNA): TGTGCCAGCAGTTTTGGTGTGAGAAATGGCTACACCTTC.

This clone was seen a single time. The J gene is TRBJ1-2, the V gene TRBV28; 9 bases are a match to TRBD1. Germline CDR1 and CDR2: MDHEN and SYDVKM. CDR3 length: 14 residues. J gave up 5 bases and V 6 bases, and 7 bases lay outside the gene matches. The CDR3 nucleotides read TGTGCCAGCAGAAAGACGGGACAGGGTTATGGCTACACCTTC. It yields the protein CASRKTGQGYGYTF.

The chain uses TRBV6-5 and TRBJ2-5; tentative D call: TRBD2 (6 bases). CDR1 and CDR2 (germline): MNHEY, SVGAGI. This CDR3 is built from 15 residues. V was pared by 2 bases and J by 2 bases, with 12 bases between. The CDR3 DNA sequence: TGTGCCAGCAGTTACCTGGCGGGATATCAAGAGACCCAGTACTTC. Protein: CASSYLAGYQETQYF.

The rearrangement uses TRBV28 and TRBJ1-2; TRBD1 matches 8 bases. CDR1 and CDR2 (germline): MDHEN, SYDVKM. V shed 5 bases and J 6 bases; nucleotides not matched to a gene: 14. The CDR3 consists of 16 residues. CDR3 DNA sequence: TGTGCCAGCAGTCCCGGGACAGGCCCTCAAGCGCATGGCTACACCTTC. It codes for CASSPGTGPQAHGYTF.

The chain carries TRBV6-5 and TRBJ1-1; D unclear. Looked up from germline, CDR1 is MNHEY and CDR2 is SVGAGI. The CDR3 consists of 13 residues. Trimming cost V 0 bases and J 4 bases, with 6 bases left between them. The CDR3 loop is CASSYSGGTEAFF. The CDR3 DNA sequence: TGTGCCAGCAGTTACTCCGGAGGCACTGAAGCTTTCTTT.

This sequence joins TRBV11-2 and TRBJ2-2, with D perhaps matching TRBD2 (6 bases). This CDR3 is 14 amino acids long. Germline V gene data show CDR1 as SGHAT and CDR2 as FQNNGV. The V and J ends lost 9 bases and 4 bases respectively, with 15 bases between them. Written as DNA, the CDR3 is TGTGCCAGTGGGGGGTGGCGCTCCACCGGGGAGCTGTTTTTT. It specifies CASGGWRSTGELFF. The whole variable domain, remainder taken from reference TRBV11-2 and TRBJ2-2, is EAGVAQSPRYKIIEKRQSVAFWCNPISGHATLYWYQQILGQGPKLLIQFQNNGVVDDSQLPKDRFSAERLKGVDSTLKIQPAKLEDSAVYLCASGGWRSTGELFFGEGSRLTVL.

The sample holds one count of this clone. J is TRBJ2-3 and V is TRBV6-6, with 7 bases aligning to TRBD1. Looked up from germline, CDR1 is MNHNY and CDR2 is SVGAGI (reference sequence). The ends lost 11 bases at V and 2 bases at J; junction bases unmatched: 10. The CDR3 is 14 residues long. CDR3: CASARGTVTDTQYF. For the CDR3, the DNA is TGTGCCTCCGCACGTGGGACAGTCACAGATACGCAGTATTTT.

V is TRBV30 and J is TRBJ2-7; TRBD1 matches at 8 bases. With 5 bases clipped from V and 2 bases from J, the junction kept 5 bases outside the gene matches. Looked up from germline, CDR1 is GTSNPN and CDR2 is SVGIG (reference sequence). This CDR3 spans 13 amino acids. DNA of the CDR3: TGTGCCTGGCAGGACAGGGAGCCCTACGAGCAGTACTTC. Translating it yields CAWQDREPYEQYF.

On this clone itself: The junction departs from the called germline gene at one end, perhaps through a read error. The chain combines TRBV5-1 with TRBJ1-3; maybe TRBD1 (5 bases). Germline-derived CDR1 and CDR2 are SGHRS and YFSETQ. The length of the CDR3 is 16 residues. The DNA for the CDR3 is TGCGCCAGCAACTTGGTGGGGCAGACGTTTGGAAACACCATATATTTT. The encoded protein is CASNLVGQTFGNTIYF.

In DNA form, the CDR3 reads TGTGCCAGCAGTATCCTAAGGGGGAGAGGCACTGAAGCTTTCTTT. The encoded protein is CASSILRGRGTEAFF. This rearrangement joins TRBV28 to TRBJ1-1; perhaps TRBD1 as D (6 bases). Germline V CDR1 and CDR2: MDHEN, SYDVKM. This CDR3 comprises 15 residues. Trimming removed 5 bases at V and 4 bases at J, with 17 bases between.

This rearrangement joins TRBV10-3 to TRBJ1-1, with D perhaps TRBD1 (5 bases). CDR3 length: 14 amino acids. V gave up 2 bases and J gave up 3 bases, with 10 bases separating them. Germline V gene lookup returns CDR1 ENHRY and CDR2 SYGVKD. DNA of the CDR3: TGTGCCATCAGTGAGGAGGGAGGGGACACTGAAGCTTTCTTT. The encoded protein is CAISEEGGDTEAFF.

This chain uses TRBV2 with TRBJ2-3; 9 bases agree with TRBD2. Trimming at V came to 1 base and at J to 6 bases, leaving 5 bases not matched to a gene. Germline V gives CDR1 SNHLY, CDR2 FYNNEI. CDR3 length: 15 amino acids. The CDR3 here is CASSEGGTSRDTQYF. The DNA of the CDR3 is TGTGCCAGCAGTGAAGGCGGGACTAGCCGGGATACGCAGTATTTT.

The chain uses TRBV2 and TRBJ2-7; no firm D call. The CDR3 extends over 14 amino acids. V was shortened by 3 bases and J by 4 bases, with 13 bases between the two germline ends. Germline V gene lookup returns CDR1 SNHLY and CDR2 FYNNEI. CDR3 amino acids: CASSDFNREYEQYF. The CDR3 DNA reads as TGTGCCAGCAGTGACTTCAACCGCGAATACGAGCAGTACTTC. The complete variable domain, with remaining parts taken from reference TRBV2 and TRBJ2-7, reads EPEVTQTPSHQVTQMGQEVILRCVPISNHLYFYWYRQILGQKVEFLVSFYNNEISEKSEIFDDQFSVERPDGSNFTLKIRSTKLEDSAMYFCASSDFNREYEQYFGPGTRLTVT.

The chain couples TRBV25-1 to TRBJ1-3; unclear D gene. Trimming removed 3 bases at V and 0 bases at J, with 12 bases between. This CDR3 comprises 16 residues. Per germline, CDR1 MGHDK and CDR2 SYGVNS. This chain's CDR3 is CASSDSDILSGNTIYF. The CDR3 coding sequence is TGTGCCAGCAGTGATAGTGACATTCTCTCTGGAAACACCATATATTTT.

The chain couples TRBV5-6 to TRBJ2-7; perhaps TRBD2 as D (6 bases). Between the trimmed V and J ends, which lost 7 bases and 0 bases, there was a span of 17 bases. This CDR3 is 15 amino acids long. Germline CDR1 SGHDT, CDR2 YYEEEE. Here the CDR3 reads CASQPSGGISYEQYF. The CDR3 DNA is TGTGCCAGCCAGCCCTCAGGCGGGATCTCCTACGAGCAGTACTTC.

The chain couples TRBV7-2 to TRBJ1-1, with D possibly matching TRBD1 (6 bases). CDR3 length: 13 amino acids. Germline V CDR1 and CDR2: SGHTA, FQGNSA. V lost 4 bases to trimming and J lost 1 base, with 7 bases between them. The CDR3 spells CASSSGQNTEAFF. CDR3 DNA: TGTGCCAGCAGCTCGGGACAGAACACTGAAGCTTTCTTT.

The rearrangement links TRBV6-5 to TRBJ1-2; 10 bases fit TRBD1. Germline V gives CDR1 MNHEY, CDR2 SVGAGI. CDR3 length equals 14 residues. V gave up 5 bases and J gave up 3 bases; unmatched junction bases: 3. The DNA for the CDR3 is TGTGCCAGCAGTATGACAGGGGGCGACTATGGCTACACCTTC. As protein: CASSMTGGDYGYTF.

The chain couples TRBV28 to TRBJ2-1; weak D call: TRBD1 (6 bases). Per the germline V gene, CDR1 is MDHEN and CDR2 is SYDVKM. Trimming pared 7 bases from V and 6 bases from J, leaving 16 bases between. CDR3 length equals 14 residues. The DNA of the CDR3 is TGTGCCAGCAATCTAGGGGGTATCCTCAATGAGCAGTTCTTC. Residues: CASNLGGILNEQFF.

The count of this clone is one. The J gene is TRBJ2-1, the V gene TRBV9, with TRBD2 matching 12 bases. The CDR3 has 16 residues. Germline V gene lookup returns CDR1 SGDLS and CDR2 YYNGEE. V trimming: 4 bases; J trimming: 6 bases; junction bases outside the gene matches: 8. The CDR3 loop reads CASSPTTGLAGNEQFF. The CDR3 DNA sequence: TGTGCCAGCAGCCCAACAACGGGACTAGCGGGCAATGAGCAGTTCTTC.

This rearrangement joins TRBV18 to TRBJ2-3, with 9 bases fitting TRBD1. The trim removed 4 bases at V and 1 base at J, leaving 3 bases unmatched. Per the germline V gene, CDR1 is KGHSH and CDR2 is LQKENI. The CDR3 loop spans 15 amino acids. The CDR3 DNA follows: TGTGCCAGCTCACGAAGGACAGGGGGCACAGATACGCAGTATTTT. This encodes CASSRRTGGTDTQYF.

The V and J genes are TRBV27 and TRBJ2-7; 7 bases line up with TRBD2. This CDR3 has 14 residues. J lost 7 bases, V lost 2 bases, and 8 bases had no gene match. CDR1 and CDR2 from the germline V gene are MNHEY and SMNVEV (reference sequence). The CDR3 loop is CASSLAREGAEQYF. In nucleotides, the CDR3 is TGTGCCAGCAGTTTAGCTAGGGAGGGCGCGGAGCAGTACTTC.

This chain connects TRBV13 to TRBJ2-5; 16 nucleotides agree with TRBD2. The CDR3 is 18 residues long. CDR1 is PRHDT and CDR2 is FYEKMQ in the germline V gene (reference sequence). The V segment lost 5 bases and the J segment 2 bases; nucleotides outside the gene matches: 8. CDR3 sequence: CASSPIWGLAGGQETQYF. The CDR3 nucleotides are TGTGCCAGCAGCCCCATTTGGGGACTAGCGGGGGGGCAAGAGACCCAGTACTTC.

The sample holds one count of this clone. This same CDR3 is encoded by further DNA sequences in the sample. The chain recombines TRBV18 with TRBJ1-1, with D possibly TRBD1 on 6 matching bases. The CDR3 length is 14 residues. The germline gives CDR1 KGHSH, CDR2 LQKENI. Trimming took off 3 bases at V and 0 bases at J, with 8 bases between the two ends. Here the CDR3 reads CASSPGQMNTEAFF. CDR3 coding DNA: TGTGCCAGCTCACCGGGACAAATGAACACTGAAGCTTTCTTT. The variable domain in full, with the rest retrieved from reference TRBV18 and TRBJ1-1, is NAGVMQNPRHLVRRRGQEARLRCSPMKGHSHVYWYRQLPEEGLKFMVYLQKENIIDESGMPKERFSAEFPKEGPSILRIQQVVRGDSAAYFCASSPGQMNTEAFFGQGTRLTVV.

In DNA form, the CDR3 reads TGCGCCAGCAGCTTGGCCGGGACAGGGGATGGCTACACCTTC. Translation gives CASSLAGTGDGYTF. This chain links TRBV5-1 with TRBJ1-2; 10 bases are a match to TRBD1. The CDR3 contains 14 residues. Germline CDR1 reads SGHRS; CDR2 reads YFSETQ. V shed 0 bases, J shed 6 bases, and the junction held 2 bases outside the gene matches.

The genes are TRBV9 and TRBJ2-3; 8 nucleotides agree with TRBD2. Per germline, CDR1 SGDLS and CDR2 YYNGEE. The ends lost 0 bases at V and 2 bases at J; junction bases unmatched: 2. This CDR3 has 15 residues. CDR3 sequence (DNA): TGTGCCAGCAGCGTAGATAGCGGGGCCACAGATACGCAGTATTTT. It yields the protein CASSVDSGATDTQYF. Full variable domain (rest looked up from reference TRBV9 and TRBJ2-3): DSGVTQTPKHLITATGQRVTLRCSPRSGDLSVYWYQQSLDQGLQFLIQYYNGEERAKGNILERFSAQQFPDLHSELNLSSLELGDSALYFCASSVDSGATDTQYFGPGTRLTVL.

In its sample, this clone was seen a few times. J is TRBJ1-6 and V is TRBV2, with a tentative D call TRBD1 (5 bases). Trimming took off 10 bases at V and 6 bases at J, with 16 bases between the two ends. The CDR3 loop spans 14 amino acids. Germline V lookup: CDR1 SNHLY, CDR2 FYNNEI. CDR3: CATEGSRANSPLHF. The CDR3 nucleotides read TGTGCCACCGAAGGTAGCAGGGCTAATTCACCCCTCCACTTT. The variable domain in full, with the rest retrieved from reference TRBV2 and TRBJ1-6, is EPEVTQTPSHQVTQMGQEVILRCVPISNHLYFYWYRQILGQKVEFLVSFYNNEISEKSEIFDDQFSVERPDGSNFTLKIRSTKLEDSAMYFCATEGSRANSPLHFGNGTRLTVT.

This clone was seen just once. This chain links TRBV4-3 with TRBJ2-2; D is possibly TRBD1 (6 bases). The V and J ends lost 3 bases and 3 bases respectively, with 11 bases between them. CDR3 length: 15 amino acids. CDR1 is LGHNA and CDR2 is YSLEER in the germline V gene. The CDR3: CASSHFQGYTGELFF. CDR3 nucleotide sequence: TGCGCCAGCAGCCATTTCCAGGGGTACACCGGGGAGCTGTTTTTT.

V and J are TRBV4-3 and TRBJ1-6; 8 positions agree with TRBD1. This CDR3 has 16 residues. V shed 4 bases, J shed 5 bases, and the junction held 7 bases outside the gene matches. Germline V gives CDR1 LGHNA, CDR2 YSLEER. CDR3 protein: CASSLVPGQDNSPLHF. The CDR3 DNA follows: TGCGCCAGCAGCCTAGTACCGGGACAGGATAATTCACCCCTCCACTTT.

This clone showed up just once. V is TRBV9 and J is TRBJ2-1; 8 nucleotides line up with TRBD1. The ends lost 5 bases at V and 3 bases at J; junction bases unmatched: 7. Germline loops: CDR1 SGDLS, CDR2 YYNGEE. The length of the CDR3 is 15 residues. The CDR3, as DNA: TGTGCCAGCAGACCGGCGGGACAGGTCTACAATGAGCAGTTCTTC. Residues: CASRPAGQVYNEQFF.